The 21 T cell receptor beta chains below all came from one sample that was sequenced in a study of blood T cells in healthy people across ages. With a J-beta primer mix and a sample-barcoded 5' primer, a second PCR ran about 6 to 11 cycles. In TCRdb, the 5' RACE reads were re-called with MiXCR into one record per CDR3 protein. The sample shows around 1,000,000 distinct CDR3 sequences, 20% to 25% of them seen only once. This same sample was also part of a study on T cells of mothers and their children.

The specimen sequenced was blood. Every receptor here comes from a girl aged 2-10 years in good health.

This clonotype was counted only a few times. The chain links TRBV6-5 to TRBJ2-7; weak D call: TRBD1 (6 bases). This CDR3 is built from 14 residues. V was pared by 0 bases and J by 3 bases, with 9 bases between. Per germline, CDR1 MNHEY and CDR2 SVGAGI. CDR3 in amino acids: CASSYSEGGYEQYF. CDR3 nucleotide sequence: TGTGCCAGCAGTTACTCGGAAGGGGGCTACGAGCAGTACTTC.

The rearrangement uses TRBV12-3 or TRBV12-4 and TRBJ1-1, with D possibly being TRBD1 (5 bases). This CDR3 has 16 residues. The V end was cut by 8 bases, the J end by 4 bases, with 23 bases between. In DNA form, the CDR3 reads TGTGCCAGCGGGAATCCAGGGTCTGGGAGAAGCACTGAAGCTTTCTTT. Its protein is CASGNPGSGRSTEAFF.

V gene TRBV5-1 combines with J gene TRBJ2-1; TRBD2 aligns across 7 bases. The V and J ends lost 3 bases and 8 bases, in that order; junction bases with no gene match: 8. The germline gives CDR1 SGHRS, CDR2 YFSETQ. This CDR3 contains 14 residues. CDR3 nucleotide sequence: TGCGCCAGCAGCTCCGGACCCGGGGGGTATGAGCAGTTCTTC. Translating gives CASSSGPGGYEQFF.

The chain uses TRBV7-2 and TRBJ1-3; D remains ambiguous. Per the germline V gene, CDR1 is SGHTA and CDR2 is FQGNSA. This CDR3 spans 15 amino acids. Between the trimmed V and J ends, which lost 6 bases and 3 bases, there was a span of 15 bases. CDR3 in DNA: TGTGCCAGCAGTTCTATGGGAGGAGTTGGAAACACCATATATTTT. This codes for CASSSMGGVGNTIYF.

The chain recombines TRBV7-9 with TRBJ1-3; D unresolved. The germline V and J ends were trimmed by 5 bases and 3 bases, with 14 bases remaining between them. CDR1 is SEHNR, CDR2 FQNEAQ, per germline (reference sequence). CDR3 size: 15 residues. This CDR3 reads CASSRLTEVGNTIYF. CDR3 coding DNA: TGTGCCAGCAGCCGGTTAACAGAAGTTGGAAACACCATATATTTT.

This clonotype has a handful of counts. This rearrangement joins TRBV29-1 to TRBJ2-2; D is ambiguous. The CDR3 length is 13 residues. V was trimmed by 6 bases and J by 2 bases, leaving 10 bases between them. Germline CDR1 SQVTM, CDR2 ANQGSEA. Here the CDR3 DNA reads TGCAGCGTAGCCTATTCAAACACCGGGGAGCTGTTTTTT. The encoded protein is CSVAYSNTGELFF.

This clonotype was recorded once. V usage is TRBV6-4 and J usage is TRBJ2-3; tentatively, D is TRBD1 (6 bases). This CDR3 spans 13 amino acids. The germline V gene has CDR1 MRHNA and CDR2 SNTAGT. Trimming left V 3 bases short and J 8 bases short, with 12 bases between. The CDR3 bases are TGTGCCAGCAGTGAGGGGGCCTCGGGTACGCAGTATTTT. Translating gives CASSEGASGTQYF.

V and J are TRBV7-6 and TRBJ2-2; D is unclear. Trimming removed 7 bases from V and 5 bases from J, with 14 bases in between. CDR1 is SGHVS and CDR2 is FNYEAQ in the germline V gene. The CDR3 sequence is 14 residues long. DNA of the CDR3: TGTGCCAGCACCGAGTCCGGAGCGACCGGGGAGCTGTTTTTT. This gives the protein CASTESGATGELFF.

V gene TRBV4-2 combines with J gene TRBJ1-1, with TRBD1 matching 7 bases. The V and J ends lost 2 bases and 11 bases, in that order; junction bases with no gene match: 11. Looked up from germline, CDR1 is LGHNA and CDR2 is YNFKEQ. The CDR3 is 14 amino acids. CDR3: CASSQRDREPWAFF. The CDR3 DNA reads TGTGCCAGCAGCCAACGAGACAGGGAGCCCTGGGCTTTCTTT.

This clonotype has more than one count but fewer than ten. The V and J genes are TRBV12-3 or TRBV12-4 and TRBJ2-7, with TRBD1 matching over 9 bases. The CDR3 is 15 amino acids. Trimming at V came to 7 bases and at J to 2 bases, leaving 9 bases not matched to a gene. CDR3 protein: CASTLTGGAPYEQYF. DNA of the CDR3: TGTGCCAGCACCCTAACAGGGGGCGCGCCCTACGAGCAGTACTTC.

The CDR3 loop is CSALRPGQGYEQYF. The CDR3 coding sequence is TGCAGTGCTTTAAGACCGGGACAGGGCTACGAGCAGTACTTC. The J gene is TRBJ2-7, the V gene TRBV20-1; 9 bases map to TRBD1. The CDR3 runs 14 residues. CDR1 is DFQATT, CDR2 SNEGSKA, per germline (reference sequence). With 5 bases clipped from V and 3 bases from J, the junction kept 8 bases outside the gene matches.

This chain connects TRBV12-3 or TRBV12-4 to TRBJ2-5, with D unresolved. This CDR3 region has 16 residues. Trimming cost V 0 bases and J 2 bases, with 13 bases left between them. The CDR3 region has the DNA TGTGCCAGCAGTTTAGCGGGCAGGTTAGGTCAAGAGACCCAGTACTTC. It encodes CASSLAGRLGQETQYF.

This clonotype was seen a handful of times. This chain joins TRBV7-8 and TRBJ2-5; TRBD1 matches at 8 bases. Losses at the gene ends were 5 bases for V and 9 bases for J; bases not matched to a gene: 11. The CDR3 has 14 amino acids. Looked up from germline, CDR1 is SGHVS and CDR2 is FQNEAQ. CDR3 bases: TGTGCCAGCAGCACACGGACAGGGTTACTGCCCCAGTACTTC. The encoded protein is CASSTRTGLLPQYF.

V and J are TRBV11-2 and TRBJ2-7; TRBD1 matches 10 bases. J lost 3 bases, V lost 5 bases, and 16 bases had no gene match. CDR3 length: 18 amino acids. Germline V gene data show CDR1 as SGHAT and CDR2 as FQNNGV. The CDR3 region is CASSQSGKSGTGVYEQYF. CDR3 bases: TGTGCCAGCAGCCAAAGTGGAAAGTCCGGGACAGGGGTCTACGAGCAGTACTTC.

The CDR3, as DNA: TGTGCCAGCAAGACAGATACGCAGTATTTT. It translates to CASKTDTQYF. The chain has TRBV7-8 and TRBJ2-3, with unresolved D. The V gene's germline CDR1 is SGHVS and CDR2 FQNEAQ. The CDR3 is 10 amino acids. Trimming stripped 7 bases from V and 3 bases from J, with 2 bases between. Combining the CDR3 with reference TRBV7-8 and TRBJ2-3 gives the whole variable domain GAGVSQSPRYKVAKRGQDVALRCDPISGHVSLFWYQQALGQGPEFLTYFQNEAQLDKSGLPSDRFFAERPEGSVSTLKIQRTQQEDSAVYLCASKTDTQYFGPGTRLTVL.

This sequence joins TRBV5-5 and TRBJ2-1; D gene ambiguous. The J call may not be correct, given that the DNA end is closer to TRBJ2-5. CDR1 SGHKS and CDR2 YYEKEE come from the germline V gene (reference sequence). This CDR3 spans 14 amino acids. The CDR3 sequence: CASMRTRSVGTQYF. CDR3 DNA sequence: TGTGCCAGCATGCGGACCCGATCCGTGGGGACCCAGTACTTC.

The chain is built from TRBV25-1 and TRBJ1-2, with D unresolved. CDR3 size: 11 residues. CDR1 and CDR2 from the germline V gene are MGHDK and SYGVNS. V was pared by 3 bases and J by 8 bases, with 7 bases between. CDR3 loop: CASSESQGYTF. The CDR3 DNA sequence: TGTGCCAGCAGTGAGTCGCAGGGCTACACCTTC.

This sequence joins TRBV6-1 and TRBJ2-2; 10 bases are a match to TRBD2. This CDR3 is built from 17 residues. V lost 7 bases and J lost 4; bases outside the gene matches: 12. Germline lookup yields CDR1 MNHNS and CDR2 SASEGT. CDR3 DNA sequence: TGTGCCAGCACTCGTGTACTAGCGGGATTGGGCACCGGGGAGCTGTTTTTT. Residues: CASTRVLAGLGTGELFF.

The chain uses TRBV4-2 and TRBJ1-1, with TRBD1 matching 10 bases. The CDR3 totals 15 residues. Germline V gene lookup returns CDR1 LGHNA and CDR2 YNFKEQ. V gave up 4 bases and J gave up 5 bases; unmatched junction bases: 7. The CDR3 coding sequence is TGTGCCAGCAGCCCCCAGGACAGGGGGAGGACTGAAGCTTTCTTT. Translated, it gives CASSPQDRGRTEAFF.

The genes are TRBV6-5 and TRBJ2-7, with 9 bases identical to TRBD1. Per the germline V gene, CDR1 is MNHEY and CDR2 is SVGAGI. With V trimmed by 5 bases and J by 6 bases, 5 bases remained unmatched. CDR3 length: 13 amino acids. The CDR3 reads CASSRGTGIEQYF. CDR3 sequence (DNA): TGTGCCAGCAGTAGAGGGACAGGGATCGAGCAGTACTTC.

This sequence joins TRBV12-3 or TRBV12-4 and TRBJ2-1, with 8 bases aligning to TRBD2. V was clipped by 5 bases and J by 4 bases; unmatched bases: 4. CDR3 size: 14 residues. In DNA, the CDR3 is TGTGCCAGCAGTACCGAGCGGGGGTACAATGAGCAGTTCTTC. This gives the protein CASSTERGYNEQFF.